This T cell receptor beta chain was documented in a study of human T cells and chemical hapten exposure. Study as a whole: Across its approximately 25 weeks, the study gave patients weekly diphenylcyclopropenone doses to the scalp.

This clonotype was recorded a few times. Documented time point: patch test 1, 2 weeks after DPC sensitization. As to treatment: therapeutic diphenylcyclopropenone sensitization with weekly scalp DPC. TCRdb re-derived calls from the RACE reads in MiXCR, one entry per CDR3 protein. The sample lists 75,000 to 90,000 distinct CDR3 sequences, about 9.3% occurring once. Per the germline V gene, CDR1 is WSHSY and CDR2 is SAAADI. The CDR3 is 12 residues long. Trimming pared 10 bases from V and 4 bases from J, leaving 11 bases between. This rearrangement joins TRBV10-2 to TRBJ1-3; D is ambiguous. The specimen comprised whole blood, sampled in connection with sensitization to the hapten diphenylcyclopropenone (DPC). The receptor was isolated from a woman in her forties or fifties with alopecia areata. Some clones in this sample may be carry-over from other donors' samples. DNA for the CDR3: TGCGCCACCGCGACGGGCGGAAACACCATATATTTT. It codes for CATATGGNTIYF.